This TCR beta chain was recorded in a study of T cell repertoires in cytomegalovirus infection (dated by TCRdb to the late 2010s). Background on the whole study: Recently identified HLA-C-restricted CMV epitopes, whose presentation resists viral immunomodulation, were targeted by peptide stimulations together with well-studied HLA-B-restricted epitopes. Donor HLA type was relevant to the analysis, as public TCR beta signatures indicated carriage of CMV infection together with the matching HLA type.

Including the terminal cysteine and phenylalanine, the CDR3 comprises 18 residues. The kept DNA is CDR3 alone, 54 bases in frame from the first base. CDR1 and CDR2 (MNHNS, SASEGT) derive from the germline V gene. V is cut back by 6 bases and J by 3 bases, with 14 bases in the junction unmatched. The intended sense of this specimen's treatment or condition label: in vitro stimulation with specific CMV peptide epitopes to enrich CMV-specific T cells. Points the paper makes about the study in general: In both this cohort and an independent roughly 400-donor cohort, the cumulative frequency of public TCR beta family members distinguished carriers of CMV infection plus the relevant HLA type. The ex vivo response was dominated by HLA-C-restricted CMV-specific TCR beta clonotypes, which also provided the single most frequent clonotype in two of eight donors.

Data came from an Illumina HiSeq 1500. TCRdb reanalyzed the raw reads on its own, using fastp at Q25 for trimming and MiXCR for clone calling, and kept in-frame beta chains. Here each entry gathers all rows of one CDR3 protein and keeps the most common genes and DNA. The sample yields 550,000 to 850,000 distinct CDR3 sequences; around 31% were counted once. The top ten constitute around a sixth of the sample. As concerns this clonotype: Its target antigen remains unknown. Per-base quality was not reported, and no clone a single base away is much larger than it.

The sequence was collected from a human donor in good health (CMV status not recorded). Some clones in this sample may be carry-over from other donors' samples. Here the chain combines TRBV6-1 and TRBJ2-1, with 10 junctional bases fitting TRBD2. The sequences come from cultured PBMCs, collected from culture after CMV antigen stimulation. The CDR3 reads as follows: CASSLVPPGTSDYNEQFF. The DNA reads as follows: TGTGCCAGCAGCCTAGTTCCCCCGGGGACTAGCGACTACAATGAGCAGTTCTTC.